This entry describes one T cell receptor (beta chain). What it binds is unknown. This may be a read error: a much more frequent sequence differs by one nucleotide. The data are from a study of tumor and adjacent non-tumor tissue in lung cancer. Study overall: There were 12 adenocarcinoma, a couple of squamous cell carcinoma and 1 small cell lung cancer cases. Stage I to III disease affected about nine men and roughly five women aged roughly 31 to 85.

RNA was extracted from bulk tissue without any cell sorting. TCRbeta libraries were built with three rounds of nested PCR, modified from ARM-PCR. One entry per CDR3 protein results from TCRdb running MiXCR on the multiplex PCR reads. The repertoire holds 200,000 or so distinct CDR3 sequences, roughly 70% seen once, with approximately 26% in the top ten. The CDR3 is made up of 13 amino acids. The V end lost 3 bases, the J end lost 7 bases, and 16 bases lay between the germline ends. CDR1 and CDR2 from the germline V gene are DFQATT and SNEGSKA (reference sequence). Findings and caveats of the study: TCR diversity was significantly greater in tumor than normal lung tissue. In normal lung, the top 100 clones were significantly more dominant than in tumor.

The receptor's source is a man aged 60 to 75 with non-small cell lung cancer. The sample consisted of lung tumor tissue. The J gene is TRBJ2-7, the V gene TRBV20-1, with D possibly called TRBD1 or TRBD2 (5 bases each). The CDR3 nucleotides are TGCAGTGCTAGGGAGGACAAGACTGCTGAGCAGTACTTC. This gives the protein CSAREDKTAEQYF.